This passage covers 16 T cell receptor beta chains from one sample sequenced in a study of cytomegalovirus exposure and HLA in healthy donors. Profiled with immunoSEQ multiplex PCR; TCRdb holds only in-frame clones, not every one. This sample has about 130,000 clones; roughly 87% occur once, and the top ten carry 9%. The sample taken for sequencing was PBMCs. These receptors were collected from a woman aged 18-30 years in good health and CMV-seropositive.

V is TRBV10-2 and J is TRBJ2-7, with 9 bases identical to TRBD1. The V and J ends lost 6 bases and 4 bases, in that order; junction bases with no gene match: 7. The germline V gene encodes CDR1 WSHSY and CDR2 SAAADI. The CDR3 has 14 residues. CDR3 coding DNA: TGCGCCAGCAGCTCGGGACAGGGTGGTTACGAGCAGTACTTC. It encodes CASSSGQGGYEQYF.

This clone was picked up one time. J is TRBJ1-5 and V is TRBV7-8; 11 bases agree with TRBD1. CDR3 length: 16 amino acids. CDR1 and CDR2 (germline): SGHVS, FQNEAQ. With V trimmed by 4 bases and J by 3 bases, 5 bases remained unmatched. The CDR3 is CASSSMGQGVNQPQHF. The DNA of the CDR3 is TGTGCCAGCAGCTCAATGGGACAGGGGGTCAATCAGCCCCAGCATTTT. Variable domain in full (rest from reference TRBV7-8 and TRBJ1-5): GAGVSQSPRYKVAKRGQDVALRCDPISGHVSLFWYQQALGQGPEFLTYFQNEAQLDKSGLPSDRFFAERPEGSVSTLKIQRTQQEDSAVYLCASSSMGQGVNQPQHFGDGTRLSIL.

V is TRBV5-1 and J is TRBJ2-7, with D perhaps TRBD2 (5 bases). The V end lost 0 bases, the J end lost 6 bases, and 10 bases lay between the germline ends. CDR1 is SGHRS and CDR2 is YFSETQ in the germline V gene. This CDR3 comprises 13 residues. CDR3 sequence (DNA): TGCGCCAGCAGCTTGGAGGTAGGGAGCGAGCAGTACTTC. Its protein is CASSLEVGSEQYF.

The genes are TRBV11-1 and TRBJ2-5; possibly TRBD2 for D (7 bases). The CDR3 contains 13 residues. Germline V lookup: CDR1 SGHAT, CDR2 FQDESV (reference sequence). Between the trimmed V and J ends, which lost 7 bases and 3 bases, there was a span of 12 bases. DNA for the CDR3: TGTGCCAGCAACCGGGGGGCGGAAGAGACCCAGTACTTC. Translating it yields CASNRGAEETQYF. Full variable domain (missing parts from reference TRBV11-1 and TRBJ2-5): EAEVAQSPRYKITEKSQAVAFWCDPISGHATLYWYRQILGQGPELLVQFQDESVVDDSQLPKDRFSAERLKGVDSTLKIQPAELGDSAMYLCASNRGAEETQYFGPGTRLLVL.

The CDR3 protein is CASRASLPEQFF. The CDR3 DNA follows: TGTGCCAGCAGAGCATCTTTACCTGAGCAGTTCTTC. The chain has TRBV2 and TRBJ2-1, with D unclear. This CDR3 comprises 12 residues. The germline V and J ends were trimmed by 6 bases and 9 bases, with 12 bases remaining between them. Germline CDR1 is SNHLY and CDR2 is FYNNEI.

The V and J genes are TRBV9 and TRBJ1-5, with 8 bases aligning to TRBD1. Germline V gene lookup returns CDR1 SGDLS and CDR2 YYNGEE. The CDR3 extends over 14 amino acids. The V segment lost 2 bases and the J segment 5 bases; nucleotides outside the gene matches: 3. CDR3 residues: CASSVGQGDQPQHF. CDR3 sequence (DNA): TGTGCCAGCAGCGTCGGACAGGGAGATCAGCCCCAGCATTTT.

The rearrangement uses TRBV5-1 and TRBJ1-2; 8 bases agree with TRBD1. In germline, CDR1 is SGHRS, CDR2 YFSETQ. The CDR3 loop spans 13 amino acids. Trimming cost V 1 base and J 4 bases; bases outside gene matches: 0. As DNA, the CDR3 is TGCGCCAGCAGCTTGCAGGGGGCCTATGGCTACACCTTC. Translating gives CASSLQGAYGYTF. The variable domain in full, with the rest retrieved from reference TRBV5-1 and TRBJ1-2, is KAGVTQTPRYLIKTRGQQVTLSCSPISGHRSVSWYQQTPGQGLQFLFEYFSETQRNKGNFPGRFSGRQFSNSRSEMNVSTLELGDSALYLCASSLQGAYGYTFGSGTRLTVV.

This sequence joins TRBV14 and TRBJ1-1; unclear D gene. The CDR3 has 16 amino acids. Trimming pared 4 bases from V and 5 bases from J, leaving 20 bases between. Germline CDR1 SGHDN, CDR2 FVKESK. The DNA for the CDR3 is TGTGCCAGCAGCCCATTTATGACTTCTCGGGAGACTGAAGCTTTCTTT. Translation gives CASSPFMTSRETEAFF. Full variable domain (remainder filled in from reference TRBV14 and TRBJ1-1): EAGVTQFPSHSVIEKGQTVTLRCDPISGHDNLYWYRRVMGKEIKFLLHFVKESKQDESGMPNNRFLAERTGGTYSTLKVQPAELEDSGVYFCASSPFMTSRETEAFFGQGTRLTVV.

The chain carries TRBV2 and TRBJ1-1; D unclear. The CDR3 is 14 amino acids. The V gene lost 5 bases and the J gene lost 4 bases, with 14 bases spanning the gap. The germline V gene has CDR1 SNHLY and CDR2 FYNNEI. In DNA, the CDR3 is TGTGCCAGCAGTCTGAAAGGCCGGGGCACTGAAGCTTTCTTT. Its translation: CASSLKGRGTEAFF.

The J gene is TRBJ2-1, the V gene TRBV7-8; 14 nucleotides agree with TRBD2. From germline, CDR1 is SGHVS and CDR2 FQNEAQ. J was trimmed by 2 bases and V by 4 bases; bases with no gene match: 13. The CDR3 extends over 20 amino acids. The CDR3 loop reads CASSSPRGPTSGGAYNEQFF. CDR3 DNA: TGTGCCAGCAGCTCCCCCAGGGGCCCGACTAGCGGGGGGGCCTACAATGAGCAGTTCTTC.

The chain is built from TRBV4-2 and TRBJ1-1, with no clear D. The CDR3 is 12 residues long. CDR1 is LGHNA and CDR2 is YNFKEQ in the germline V gene. V lost 0 bases and J 14 bases, leaving 13 bases between the germline ends. The CDR3 sequence: CASSQDRSGRFF. As DNA, the CDR3 is TGTGCCAGCAGCCAAGATCGTAGTGGCAGGTTCTTT.

In DNA, the CDR3 is TGTGCCAGCAGCTTAACAGCGGGGGACTACAATGAGCAGTTCTTC. Amino acid sequence: CASSLTAGDYNEQFF. The rearrangement uses TRBV5-4 and TRBJ2-1, with 8 bases identical to TRBD2. V lost 2 bases and J lost 3; bases outside the gene matches: 4. Germline V CDR1 and CDR2: SGHNT, YYREEE (reference sequence). The CDR3 is 15 amino acids.

The gene calls are TRBV9 and TRBJ2-3; 8 nucleotides align to TRBD1. CDR1 SGDLS and CDR2 YYNGEE come from the germline V gene. This CDR3 comprises 15 residues. Germline trimming cut 0 bases from V and 4 bases from J; bases unmatched to any gene: 4. As DNA, the CDR3 is TGTGCCAGCAGCGTAGGCCGGACAGGGTCAGATACGCAGTATTTT. Translated, it gives CASSVGRTGSDTQYF.

This clone was seen a handful of times. The chain uses TRBV4-1 and TRBJ1-5, with 8 nucleotides matching TRBD1. This CDR3 spans 15 amino acids. The V gene's germline CDR1 is MGHRA and CDR2 YSYEKL. V lost 3 bases, J lost 5 bases, and 6 bases stayed unmatched. The CDR3 loop is CASSHPGGADQPQHF. The CDR3 DNA is TGCGCCAGCAGCCATCCAGGGGGCGCGGATCAGCCCCAGCATTTT.

This chain links TRBV4-2 with TRBJ2-1; 7 bases agree with TRBD2. V was pared by 0 bases and J by 5 bases, with 4 bases of the junction left unmatched. This CDR3 is 15 amino acids long. Germline CDR1 LGHNA, CDR2 YNFKEQ. CDR3 loop: CASSQDKAGDNEQFF. Written as DNA, the CDR3 is TGTGCCAGCAGCCAAGATAAGGCGGGGGACAATGAGCAGTTCTTC.

This clone appeared many times. The J gene is TRBJ1-1, the V gene TRBV19; 8 bases are a match to TRBD1. V gave up 5 bases and J gave up 1 base; unmatched junction bases: 9. The CDR3 covers 16 residues. Germline V gene lookup returns CDR1 LNHDA and CDR2 SQIVND (reference sequence). The CDR3 sequence: CASSGGRGQTNTEAFF. The CDR3 nucleotides read TGTGCCAGTAGTGGAGGCAGGGGGCAGACGAACACTGAAGCTTTCTTT.